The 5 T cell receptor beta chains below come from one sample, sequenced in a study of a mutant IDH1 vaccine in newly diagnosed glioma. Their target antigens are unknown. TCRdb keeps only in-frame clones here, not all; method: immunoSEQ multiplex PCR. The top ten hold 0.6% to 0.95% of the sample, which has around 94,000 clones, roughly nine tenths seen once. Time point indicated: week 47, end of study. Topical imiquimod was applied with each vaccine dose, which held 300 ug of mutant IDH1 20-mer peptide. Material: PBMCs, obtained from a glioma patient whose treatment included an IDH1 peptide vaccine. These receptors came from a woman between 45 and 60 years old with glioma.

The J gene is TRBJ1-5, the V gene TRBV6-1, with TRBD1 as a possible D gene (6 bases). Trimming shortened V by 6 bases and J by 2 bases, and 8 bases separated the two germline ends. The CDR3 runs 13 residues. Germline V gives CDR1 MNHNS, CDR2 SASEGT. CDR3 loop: CASRDRGNQPQHF. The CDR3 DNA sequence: TGTGCCAGCAGGGACAGAGGCAATCAGCCCCAGCATTTT.

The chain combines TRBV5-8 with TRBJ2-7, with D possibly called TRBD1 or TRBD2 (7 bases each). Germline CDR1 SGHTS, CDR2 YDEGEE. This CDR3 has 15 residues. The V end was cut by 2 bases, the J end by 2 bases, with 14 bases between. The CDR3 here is CASSFTGEGAYEQYF. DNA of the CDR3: TGTGCCAGCAGCTTTACAGGGGAGGGGGCCTACGAGCAGTACTTC.

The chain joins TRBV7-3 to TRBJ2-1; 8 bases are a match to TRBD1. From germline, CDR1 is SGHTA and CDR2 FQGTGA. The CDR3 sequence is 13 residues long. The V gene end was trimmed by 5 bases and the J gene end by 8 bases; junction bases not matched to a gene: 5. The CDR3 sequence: CASSAGQGDEQFF. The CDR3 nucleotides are TGTGCCAGCAGCGCCGGACAGGGCGATGAGCAGTTCTTC.

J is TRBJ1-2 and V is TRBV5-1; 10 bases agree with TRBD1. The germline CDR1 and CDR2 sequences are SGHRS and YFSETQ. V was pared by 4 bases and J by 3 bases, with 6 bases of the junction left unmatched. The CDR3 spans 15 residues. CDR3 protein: CASSRSGTGDYGYTF. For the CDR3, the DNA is TGCGCCAGCAGCAGATCCGGGACAGGGGACTATGGCTACACCTTC.

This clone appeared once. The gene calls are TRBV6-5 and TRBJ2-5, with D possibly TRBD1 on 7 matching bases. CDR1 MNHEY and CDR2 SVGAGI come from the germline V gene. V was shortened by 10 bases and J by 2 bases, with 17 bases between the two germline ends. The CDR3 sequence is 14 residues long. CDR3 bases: TGTGCCATCACAAGGGGGGACAGTCAAGAGACCCAGTACTTC. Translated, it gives CAITRGDSQETQYF.